The present T cell receptor (beta chain) was sequenced within a study of blood T cell repertoires in COVID-19. Overall study context: Acute and convalescent COVID-19 samples came from the United States, Italy and Spain. PBMCs, B-cell-depleted T cells, or T cells were the source of the cDNA or gDNA that made up the material.

Original analysis: Counts of nucleated cells, estimated from reference gene primer amplification, were obtained. Sequenced by immunoSEQ multiplex PCR; TCRdb stores in-frame clones only, minus some. V and J calls and clone size are given by that table; D and trimming were obtained from the DNA. The table records hundreds of thousands of clones, 90% of them present only once. V was pared by 6 bases and J by 8 bases, with 14 bases between. This CDR3 is built from 14 residues. CDR1 and CDR2 from the germline V gene are MNHEY and SVGAGI. In assigning cohorts, the study relied on participant-reported clinical history.

The TCR was taken from a woman aged 18-29 years with acute COVID-19. The genes are TRBV6-5 and TRBJ1-6; possibly TRBD1 for D (5 bases). The sample was PBMCs or T cells enriched from blood (not recorded which). In DNA form, the CDR3 reads TGTGCCAGCAGGCCCTTTGCGGGGGATTCACCCCTCCACTTT. Encoded protein: CASRPFAGDSPLHF.